This is a list of T cell receptor beta chains from one sample in a study of blood T cell repertoires in COVID-19. The table came from immunoSEQ multiplex PCR; TCRdb's copy has only in-frame clones and leaves some out. The sample includes 350,000 or so clones, 70% to 90% of them seen just once. Sequencing was carried out using peripheral blood. Receptor source: a young woman with COVID-19, enrolled during active disease. Each CDR3 is given with its conserved first and last residue. The order of the fields is J gene, V gene, CDR3 protein.

TRBJ1-1 TRBV19 CASSTSVAGGAFF
TRBJ1-4 TRBV27 CASSSRTGADEKLFF
TRBJ1-2 TRBV7-2 CASSLAAGGGHGYTF
TRBJ2-7 TRBV4-1 CASSPGRAFGAVEQYF
TRBJ1-4 TRBV5-1 CASSAAGLDNEKLFF
TRBJ2-1 TRBV9 CASSVGSGGAYNEQFF
TRBJ1-2 TRBV10-3 CAIFPGQGYGYTF
TRBJ1-2 TRBV3-1/TRBV3-2 CASSQASSGGYTF
TRBJ2-6 TRBV6-6 CASSRTTSTSGANVLTF
TRBJ2-5 TRBV11-2 CASSSIGWDRAQETQYF
TRBJ1-4 TRBV19 CASSSYQEGGEKLFF
TRBJ2-3 TRBV18 CASSPVGRSTDTQYF
TRBJ1-1 TRBV12-3/TRBV12-4 CASSVRSNTEAFF
TRBJ1-1 TRBV25-1 CASSEPGGTIEAFF
TRBJ1-2 TRBV29-1 CSGYGVDGYTF
TRBJ2-7 TRBV11-1 CASSLQGLYEQYF
TRBJ2-1 TRBV27 CASSYTSSYNEQFF
TRBJ2-3 TRBV5-1 CASSGLAGGSTDTQYF
TRBJ2-7 TRBV27 CASSFRGPEPEQYF
TRBJ2-7 TRBV19 CASRKGAGSGREQYF
TRBJ1-1 TRBV5-5 CASSAQGLNTEAFF
TRBJ1-5 TRBV6-6 CASSYAARISNQPQHF
TRBJ1-5 TRBV11-2 CASRTGGGRSNQPQHF
TRBJ2-2 TRBV5-5 CASSLTSGGATGELFF
TRBJ2-7 TRBV5-4 CASSADERSYEQYF
TRBJ1-1 TRBV6-5 CASISGWDRAFF
TRBJ1-1 TRBV30 CAWSQPRSMNTEAFF
TRBJ1-2 TRBV5-1 CASSGTGFNYGYTF
TRBJ1-5 TRBV18 CASSPGLAPNQPQHF
TRBJ1-5 TRBV7-8 CASSVRTGGYNQPQHF
TRBJ2-3 TRBV24-1 CATSDLVIAGSTDTQYF
TRBJ1-1 TRBV3-1/TRBV3-2 CASSQTGQSTEAFF
TRBJ1-1 TRBV15 CATSRLGLVTEAFF
TRBJ2-6 TRBV4-1 CASRNRVSGANVLTF
TRBJ2-1 TRBV7-9 CASSSNRGLYNEQFF
TRBJ1-1 TRBV19 CASSTETSGLPQAFF
TRBJ2-1 TRBV11-3 CASSLVNSGVNEQFF
TRBJ2-2 TRBV27 CATQQRQGAGGELFF
TRBJ2-3 TRBV3-1/TRBV3-2 CASSPPGVGVRTDTQYF
TRBJ1-1 TRBV12-3/TRBV12-4 CASSLSPVTEAFF
TRBJ2-3 TRBV19 CASSIGGGGLTDTQYF
TRBJ2-5 TRBV5-1 CASSSGTSGETQYF
TRBJ1-2 TRBV5-5 CASSKLQGAIWNGYTF
TRBJ1-2 TRBV7-9 CASSLKPRDRDYGYTF
TRBJ1-6 TRBV14 CASSQDFRPLHF
TRBJ1-2 TRBV29-1 CSVEVAGGNYGYTF
TRBJ2-7 TRBV18 CASSPLYRVGGARKDYEQYF
TRBJ1-2 TRBV30 CAWSRQGVGGYTF
TRBJ2-5 TRBV3-1/TRBV3-2 CASSQDLAETQETQYF
TRBJ1-2 TRBV7-9 CASSTSTSLYTF